A selection of T cell receptor beta chains follows, all from one sample in a study of response to subunit inactivated influenza vaccine. A single record per CDR3 protein comes from TCRdb applying MiXCR to the RT-PCR reads. The repertoire holds around 300,000 distinct CDR3 sequences, with about 20% as singletons. The sequences come from PBMCs from blood, collected approximately 22 months after vaccination. These receptors were taken from a man aged 45 to 70 who received an inactivated influenza vaccine. The CDR3 runs from the conserved cysteine through the conserved F or W. The D gene is left open where the match is weak. For some rows the clone size is stated as once, few or many, or as a class when expanded; others skip it.

v_gene,d_gene,abundance,j_gene,CDR3nt,CDR3aa
TRBV5-1,TRBD1,once,TRBJ1-2,TGCGCCAGCAGCCTGACAGGGATCGAGAACTATGGCTACACCTTC,CASSLTGIENYGYTF
TRBV7-8,-,-,TRBJ2-3,TGTGCCAGCAGCTTAAAGGACGGCGAAACTAGCACAGATACGCAGTATTTT,CASSLKDGETSTDTQYF
TRBV29-1,TRBD1,few,TRBJ1-2,TGCAGCGTTGTTCGGGTGGACAGGGGATTTGATGGCTACACCTTC,CSVVRVDRGFDGYTF
TRBV20-1,TRBD1,many,TRBJ1-5,TGCAGTGCTGGGAACAGGGGATCCATATACAATCAGCCCCAGCATTTT,CSAGNRGSIYNQPQHF
TRBV7-2,-,-,TRBJ1-3,TGTGCCAGCAGCCCACGAAGACAGCGATACTCTGGAAACACCATATATTTT,CASSPRRQRYSGNTIYF
TRBV20-1,TRBD1,-,TRBJ1-6,TGCAGTGCTAGAGAACGACAGGGGACTAATTCACCCCTCCACTTT,CSARERQGTNSPLHF
TRBV12-3/TRBV12-4,-,few,TRBJ1-3,TGTGCCAGCAGTTTAGCGCTTGTGGGGCCAACTGGAAACACCATATATTTT,CASSLALVGPTGNTIYF
TRBV5-4,-,-,TRBJ1-2,TGTGCCAGCAGCCCTGAGGGGGTCTATGGCTACACCTTC,CASSPEGVYGYTF
TRBV19,-,-,TRBJ2-1,TGTGCCAGTAGTATGGCCTATTTCGACAATGAGCAGTTCTTC,CASSMAYFDNEQFF
TRBV7-2,-,-,TRBJ2-7,TGTGCCAGCAGCTTGGCCCCCGGGGCCGAGCAGTACTTC,CASSLAPGAEQYF
TRBV5-1,TRBD1,-,TRBJ1-6,TGCGCCAGCAGCTTGCTGTCGGGACAGGGTTCACCCCTCCACTTT,CASSLLSGQGSPLHF
TRBV6-1,TRBD1,few,TRBJ2-3,TGTGCCAGCCACGACAGGGGGCGCACAGATACGCAGTATTTT,CASHDRGRTDTQYF
TRBV30,TRBD2,-,TRBJ2-5,TGTGCCTGGAGCCTAGCGGGGGGGTTTGAGACCCAGTACTTC,CAWSLAGGFETQYF
TRBV28,TRBD1,once,TRBJ1-6,TGTGCCAGCAGTCACGGACAGGGGGGAAGCTCCTATAATTCACCCCTCCACTTT,CASSHGQGGSSYNSPLHF
TRBV5-1,TRBD2,-,TRBJ2-7,TGCGCCAGCAGCTTGTTGCGGGGGGCCTCCTACGAGCAGTACTTC,CASSLLRGASYEQYF
TRBV27,TRBD1,-,TRBJ2-2,TGTGCCAGCAGTCCCCGGACAGGGGGGAAATTCGGGGAGCTGTTTTTT,CASSPRTGGKFGELFF